This T cell receptor (beta chain) was found in a study of radiotherapy plus CTLA-4 blockade in lung cancer. Looking at the study overall: Objective responses occurred in 15% to 20% of patients; roughly 31% had disease control.

Study-wide results and caveats: Clones derived from tumor TCRs expanded in blood after radiotherapy plus ipilimumab. Strongest reported response predictors: early blood clone changes and post-radiation interferon-beta.

Turning to this clone: Its specificity is not known.

Only in-frame clones appear in the TCRdb table, and some are missing; sequencing was by immunoSEQ multiplex PCR. In the table there are about 95,000 clones, roughly 80% of which are singletons. Germline loops: CDR1 SGHNT, CDR2 YYREEE (reference sequence). Trimming cost V 4 bases and J 4 bases, with 16 bases left between them. The CDR3 extends over 15 amino acids. Participants had chemo-refractory metastatic non-small-cell lung cancer and were treated with focal radiation plus ipilimumab CTLA-4 blockade. The specimen was peripheral blood, collected from a patient treated with radiotherapy plus ipilimumab. This receptor was obtained from a human donor with non-small cell lung cancer who had stable disease on radiotherapy plus ipilimumab. This chain uses TRBV5-4 with TRBJ2-3, with D perhaps TRBD2 (7 bases). The CDR3 bases are TGTGCCAGCAGCCTGGGGGGGGGCAGGGCAGATACGCAGTATTTT. Amino acids: CASSLGGGRADTQYF.